The subject of this entry is one TCR beta chain. Its cognate antigen is unknown. The assay used was immunoSEQ (version v3.0), run at survey level. The repertoire was sequenced with immunoSEQ multiplex PCR; TCRdb's copy has only in-frame clones and lacks some. The table records 6,500 to 8,500 clones, approximately 79% of them present only once. This record comes from a study of long-term antiretroviral therapy in people with HIV. About the research overall: The 2015 immediate-ART recommendation was preceded by the earliest samples by about a decade. Study-level results: Compared with controls, HIV repertoires showed narrower CDR3 length ranges. Across all time points, the repertoire was dominated by clones that expanded before ART.

The V gene lost 2 bases and the J gene lost 4 bases, with 20 bases spanning the gap. The CDR3 covers 17 residues. Germline-derived CDR1 and CDR2 are LNHNV and YYDKDF (reference sequence). A minimum of one pre-ART and two post-ART PBMC samples existed for each donor. The origin of this receptor is a man between 40 and 49 years old with HIV. The input for sequencing was unsorted PBMCs, taken 1.1 years after starting antiretroviral therapy. This sequence joins TRBV15 and TRBJ1-2, with D tentatively TRBD1 (5 bases). DNA for the CDR3: TGTGCCACCAGCAGAAAGCCCCGGGACCCTTCTTTCTATGGCTACACCTTC. Amino acids: CATSRKPRDPSFYGYTF.